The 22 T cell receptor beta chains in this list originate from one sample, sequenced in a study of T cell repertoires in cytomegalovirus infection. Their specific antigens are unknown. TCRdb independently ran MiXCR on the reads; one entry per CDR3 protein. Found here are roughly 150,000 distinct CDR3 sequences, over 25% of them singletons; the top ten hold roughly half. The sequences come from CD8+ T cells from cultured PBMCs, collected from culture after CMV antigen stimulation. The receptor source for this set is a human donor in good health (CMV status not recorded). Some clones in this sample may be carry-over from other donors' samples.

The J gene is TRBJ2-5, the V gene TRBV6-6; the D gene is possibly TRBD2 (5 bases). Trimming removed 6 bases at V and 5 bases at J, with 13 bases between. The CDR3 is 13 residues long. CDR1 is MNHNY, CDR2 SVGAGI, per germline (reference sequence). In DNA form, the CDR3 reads TGTGCCAGCAGCGACCGCGGGCCGGAGACCCAGTACTTC. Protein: CASSDRGPETQYF.

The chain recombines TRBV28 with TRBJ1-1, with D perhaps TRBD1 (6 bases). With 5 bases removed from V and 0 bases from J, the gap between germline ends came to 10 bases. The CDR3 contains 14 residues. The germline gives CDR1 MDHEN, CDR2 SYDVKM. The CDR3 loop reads CASSQQGMNTEAFF. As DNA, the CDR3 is TGTGCCAGCAGTCAACAGGGAATGAACACTGAAGCTTTCTTT.

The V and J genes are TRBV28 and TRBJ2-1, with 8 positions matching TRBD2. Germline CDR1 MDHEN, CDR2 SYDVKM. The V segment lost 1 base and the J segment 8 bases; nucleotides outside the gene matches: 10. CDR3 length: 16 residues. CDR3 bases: TGTGCCAGCAGTTTATTAGCGGGACTAGGCGTTGATGAGCAGTTCTTC. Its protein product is CASSLLAGLGVDEQFF. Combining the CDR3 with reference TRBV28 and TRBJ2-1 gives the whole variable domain DVKVTQSSRYLVKRTGEKVFLECVQDMDHENMFWYRQDPGLGLRLIYFSYDVKMKEKGDIPEGYSVSREKKERFSLILESASTNQTSMYLCASSLLAGLGVDEQFFGPGTRLTVL.

CDR3 nucleotides: TGCAGTGCTAGCAGCCGGGGCCCCTTATTAGAGCAGTACTTC. Amino acids: CSASSRGPLLEQYF. The rearrangement uses TRBV20-1 and TRBJ2-7; either TRBD1 or TRBD2 may supply D (5 bases each). The V gene lost 3 bases and the J gene lost 7 bases, with 19 bases spanning the gap. Germline CDR1 and CDR2: DFQATT and SNEGSKA (reference sequence). This CDR3 contains 14 residues.

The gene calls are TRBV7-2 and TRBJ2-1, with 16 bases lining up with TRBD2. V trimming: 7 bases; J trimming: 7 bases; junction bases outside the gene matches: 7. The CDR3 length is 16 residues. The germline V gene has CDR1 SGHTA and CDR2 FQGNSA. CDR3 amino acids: CASTSGGLAGGNEQFF. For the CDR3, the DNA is TGTGCCAGCACCTCGGGGGGACTAGCGGGAGGGAATGAGCAGTTCTTC.

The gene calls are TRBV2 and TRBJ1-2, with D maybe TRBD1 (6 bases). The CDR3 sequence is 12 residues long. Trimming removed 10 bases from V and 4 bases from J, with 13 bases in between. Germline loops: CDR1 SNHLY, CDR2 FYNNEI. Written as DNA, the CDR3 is TGTGCCAACAGGGAATCTAGCTATGGCTACACCTTC. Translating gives CANRESSYGYTF.

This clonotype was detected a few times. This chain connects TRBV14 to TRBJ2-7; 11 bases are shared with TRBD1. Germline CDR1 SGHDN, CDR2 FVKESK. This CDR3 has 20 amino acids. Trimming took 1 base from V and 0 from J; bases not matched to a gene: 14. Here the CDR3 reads CASSQVQGTGGDEFSYEQYF. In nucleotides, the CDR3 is TGTGCCAGCAGCCAAGTTCAGGGGACAGGGGGTGACGAATTCTCCTACGAGCAGTACTTC.

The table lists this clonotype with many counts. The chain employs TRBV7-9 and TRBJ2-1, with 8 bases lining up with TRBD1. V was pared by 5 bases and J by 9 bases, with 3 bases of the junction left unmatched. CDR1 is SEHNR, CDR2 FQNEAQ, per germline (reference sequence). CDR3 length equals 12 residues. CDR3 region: CASSPGQGEQFF. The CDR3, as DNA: TGTGCCAGCAGCCCCGGACAGGGTGAGCAGTTCTTC.

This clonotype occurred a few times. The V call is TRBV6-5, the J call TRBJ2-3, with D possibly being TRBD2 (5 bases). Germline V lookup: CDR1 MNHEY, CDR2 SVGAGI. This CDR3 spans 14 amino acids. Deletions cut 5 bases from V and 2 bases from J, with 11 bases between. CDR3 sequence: CASSPLGDTDTQYF. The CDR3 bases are TGTGCCAGCAGTCCGCTGGGAGACACAGATACGCAGTATTTT.

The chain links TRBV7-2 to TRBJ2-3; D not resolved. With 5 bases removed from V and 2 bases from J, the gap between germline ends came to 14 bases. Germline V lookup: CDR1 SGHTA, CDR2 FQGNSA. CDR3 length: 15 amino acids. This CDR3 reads CASSLLLLYTDTQYF. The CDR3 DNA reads TGTGCCAGCAGCCTTCTCTTACTTTACACAGATACGCAGTATTTT.

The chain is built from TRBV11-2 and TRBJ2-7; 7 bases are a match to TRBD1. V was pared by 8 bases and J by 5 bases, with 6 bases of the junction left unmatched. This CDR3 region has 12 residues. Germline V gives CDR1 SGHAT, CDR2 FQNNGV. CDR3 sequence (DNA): TGTGCCAGCGGCAGGGGGTTGAACGAGCAGTACTTC. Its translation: CASGRGLNEQYF.

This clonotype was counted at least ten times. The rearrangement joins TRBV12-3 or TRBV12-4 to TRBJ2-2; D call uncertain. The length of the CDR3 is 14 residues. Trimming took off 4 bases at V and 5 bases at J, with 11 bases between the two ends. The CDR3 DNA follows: TGTGCCAGCAGTTCTGCCGAGGCGACCGGGGAGCTGTTTTTT. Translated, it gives CASSSAEATGELFF.

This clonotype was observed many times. As DNA, the CDR3 is TGTGCCAGCTCACAACTACGCATTAGCGGGGGGGCCTACGAGCAGTACTTC. Translation: CASSQLRISGGAYEQYF. The V gene is TRBV18, the J gene TRBJ2-7, with 11 nucleotides matching TRBD2. The ends lost 4 bases at V and 2 bases at J; junction bases unmatched: 10. Germline-derived CDR1 and CDR2 are KGHSH and LQKENI. This CDR3 has 17 residues.

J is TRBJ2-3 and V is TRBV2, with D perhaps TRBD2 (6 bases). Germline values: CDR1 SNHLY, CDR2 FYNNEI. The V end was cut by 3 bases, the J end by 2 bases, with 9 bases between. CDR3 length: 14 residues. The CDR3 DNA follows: TGTGCCAGCAGTGAGGGACTTAACACAGATACGCAGTATTTT. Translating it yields CASSEGLNTDTQYF.

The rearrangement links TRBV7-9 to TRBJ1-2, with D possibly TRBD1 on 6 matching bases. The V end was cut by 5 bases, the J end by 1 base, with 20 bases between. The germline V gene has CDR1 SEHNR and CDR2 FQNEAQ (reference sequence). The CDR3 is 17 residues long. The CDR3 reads CASSITGISPFNYGYTF. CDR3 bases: TGTGCCAGCAGCATAACAGGGATCTCCCCTTTTAACTATGGCTACACCTTC.

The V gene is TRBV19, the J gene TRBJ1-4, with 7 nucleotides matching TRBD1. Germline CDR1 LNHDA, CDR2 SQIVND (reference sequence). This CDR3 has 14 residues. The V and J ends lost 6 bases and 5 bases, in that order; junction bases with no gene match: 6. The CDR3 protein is CASSRTGPNEKLFF. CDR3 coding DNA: TGTGCCAGTAGCCGGACAGGACCAAATGAAAAACTGTTTTTT. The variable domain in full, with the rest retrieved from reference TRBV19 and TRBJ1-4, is DGGITQSPKYLFRKEGQNVTLSCEQNLNHDAMYWYRQDPGQGLRLIYYSQIVNDFQKGDIAEGYSVSREKKESFPLTVTSAQKNPTAFYLCASSRTGPNEKLFFGSGTQLSVL.

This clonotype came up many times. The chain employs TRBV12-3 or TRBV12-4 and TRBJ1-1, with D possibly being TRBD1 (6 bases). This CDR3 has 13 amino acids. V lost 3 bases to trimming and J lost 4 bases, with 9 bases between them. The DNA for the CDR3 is TGTGCCAGCAGTTTTGTAGGGGGCACTGAAGCTTTCTTT. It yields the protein CASSFVGGTEAFF.

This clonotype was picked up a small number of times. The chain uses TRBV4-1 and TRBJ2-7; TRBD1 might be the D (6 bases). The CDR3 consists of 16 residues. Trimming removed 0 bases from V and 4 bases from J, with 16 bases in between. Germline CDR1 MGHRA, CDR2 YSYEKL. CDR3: CASSQDDIQGSYEQYF. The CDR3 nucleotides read TGCGCCAGCAGCCAAGATGACATACAGGGATCGTACGAGCAGTACTTC.

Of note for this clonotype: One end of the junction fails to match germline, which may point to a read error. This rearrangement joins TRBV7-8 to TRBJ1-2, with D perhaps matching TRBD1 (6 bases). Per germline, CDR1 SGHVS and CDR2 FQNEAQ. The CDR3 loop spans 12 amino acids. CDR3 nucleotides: TGTGCCAGCACCTTAGGGGGGGAGGGCTACACCTTC. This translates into CASTLGGEGYTF.

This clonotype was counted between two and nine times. CDR3 loop: CASSPTEPGLAGGFWSDEQFF. As DNA, the CDR3 is TGTGCCAGCAGCCCAACTGAGCCGGGACTAGCGGGGGGGTTTTGGTCCGATGAGCAGTTCTTC. The gene calls are TRBV7-8 and TRBJ2-1; the match to TRBD2 covers 16 bases. Germline V gives CDR1 SGHVS, CDR2 FQNEAQ. The CDR3 runs 21 residues. After removal of 5 bases from V and 8 bases from J, the junction contained 21 bases not matched to a gene.

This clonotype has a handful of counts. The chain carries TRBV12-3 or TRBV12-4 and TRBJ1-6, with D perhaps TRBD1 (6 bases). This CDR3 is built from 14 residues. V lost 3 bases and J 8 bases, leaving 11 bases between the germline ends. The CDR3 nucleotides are TGTGCCAGCAGTTTTACAGGGTTGGATTCACCCCTCCACTTT. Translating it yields CASSFTGLDSPLHF.

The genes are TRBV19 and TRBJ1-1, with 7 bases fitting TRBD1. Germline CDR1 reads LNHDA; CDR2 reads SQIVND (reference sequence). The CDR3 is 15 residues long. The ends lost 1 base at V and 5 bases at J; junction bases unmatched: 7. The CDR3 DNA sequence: TGTGCCAGTAGTATAGCAGGCAGGGGGATAACTGAAGCTTTCTTT. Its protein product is CASSIAGRGITEAFF.